The present entry profiles one T cell receptor beta chain with its context. Its antigen is unidentified. Germline loops: CDR1 KGHDR, CDR2 SFDVKD. This CDR3 spans 13 amino acids. J was trimmed by 5 bases and V by 9 bases; bases with no gene match: 5. The data are from a study of blood T cells in healthy people across ages. Study findings and constraints: When set beside aged donors, long-lived donors presented more naive CD4+ cells and higher diversity.

A sample-barcoded 5' primer and a J-beta primer mix were used in a second PCR of about 7 to 11 cycles. Each cDNA molecule was tagged by a template-switch adaptor that had 12 random nucleotides. TCRdb called the 5' RACE reads again in MiXCR, with one record for every CDR3 protein. The data show 450,000 to 600,000 distinct CDR3 sequences, about 29% seen once. These sequences were also reported in another study, on T cells of mothers and their children.

The TCR comes from a boy aged 2 to 10 in good health. The J gene is TRBJ2-7, the V gene TRBV24-1; TRBD1 agrees at 11 bases. Source material: blood. Here the CDR3 DNA reads TGTGCCACCCCAGGACAGGGGGCAAACGAGCAGTACTTC. As protein: CATPGQGANEQYF.